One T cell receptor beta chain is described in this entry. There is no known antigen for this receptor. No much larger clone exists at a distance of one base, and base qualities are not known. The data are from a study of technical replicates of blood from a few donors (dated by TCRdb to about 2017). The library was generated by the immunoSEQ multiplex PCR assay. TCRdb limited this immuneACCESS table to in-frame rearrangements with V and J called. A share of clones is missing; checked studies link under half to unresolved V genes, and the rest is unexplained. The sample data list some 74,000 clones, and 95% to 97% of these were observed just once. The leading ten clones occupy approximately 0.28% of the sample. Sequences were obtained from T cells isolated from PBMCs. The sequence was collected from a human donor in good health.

The DNA is TGTGCCATCAGTGAGTCAAGACAGGGGGTTCGCGGGAGATCCTACGAGCAGTACTTC. Its protein reads: CAISESRQGVRGRSYEQYF. The rearrangement combines TRBV10-3 with TRBJ2-7; TRBD1 aligns with 9 central bases. For CDR1 and CDR2, the germline V gene lists ENHRY and SYGVKD. V trim: 0 bases; J trim: 1 base; unmatched bases: 13. The CDR3, from cysteine to phenylalanine, totals 19 residues. Only the CDR3 DNA stays, 57 bases, in frame from base 1.